This T cell receptor (beta chain) was sequenced in a study of blood T cell repertoires in COVID-19. Study background: There were acute and convalescent COVID-19 samples, and they came from the United States, Italy and Spain.

The table lists this clone with a few counts. TCRdb keeps only in-frame clones here, not all; method: immunoSEQ multiplex PCR. This sample carries hundreds of thousands of clones, 85% to 90% of them seen once, and the ten largest clones take 0.9% to 1.2%. The germline V gene has CDR1 SGDLS and CDR2 YYNGEE. Unmatched junction bases numbered 16, after V lost 4 bases and J lost 5 bases. The CDR3 is made up of 18 amino acids. V is TRBV9 and J is TRBJ2-2; 8 nucleotides match TRBD2. The source material was PBMCs or T cells enriched from blood (not recorded which). The origin of this receptor is a young man who had recovered from COVID-19. Here the CDR3 reads CASSTKSYGTSKTGELFF. The DNA of the CDR3 is TGTGCCAGCAGCACAAAATCCTACGGGACTAGTAAAACCGGGGAGCTGTTTTTT. The entire variable domain, with the rest obtained from reference TRBV9 and TRBJ2-2, is as follows: DSGVTQTPKHLITATGQRVTLRCSPRSGDLSVYWYQQSLDQGLQFLIQYYNGEERAKGNILERFSAQQFPDLHSELNLSSLELGDSALYFCASSTKSYGTSKTGELFFGEGSRLTVL.